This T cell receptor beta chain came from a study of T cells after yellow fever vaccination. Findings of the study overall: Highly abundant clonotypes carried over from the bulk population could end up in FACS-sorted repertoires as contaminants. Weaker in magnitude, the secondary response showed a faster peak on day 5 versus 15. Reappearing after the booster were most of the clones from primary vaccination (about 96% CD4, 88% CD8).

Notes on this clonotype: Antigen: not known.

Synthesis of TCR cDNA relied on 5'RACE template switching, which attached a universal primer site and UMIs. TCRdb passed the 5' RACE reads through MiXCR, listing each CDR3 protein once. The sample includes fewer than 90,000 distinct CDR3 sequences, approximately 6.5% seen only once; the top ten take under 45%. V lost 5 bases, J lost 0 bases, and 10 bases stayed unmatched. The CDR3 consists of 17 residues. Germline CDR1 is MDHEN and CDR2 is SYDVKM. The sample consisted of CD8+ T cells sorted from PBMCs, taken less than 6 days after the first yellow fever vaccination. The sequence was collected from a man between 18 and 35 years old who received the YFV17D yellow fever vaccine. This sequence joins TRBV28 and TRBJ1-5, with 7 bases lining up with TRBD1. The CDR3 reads CASSIDRDRYSNQPQHF. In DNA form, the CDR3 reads TGTGCCAGCAGTATTGACAGGGACCGGTATAGCAATCAGCCCCAGCATTTT.